The rows below give T cell receptor beta chains drawn from one sample of a study of blood T cells in healthy people across ages. TCRdb called the 5' RACE reads again in MiXCR, with one record for every CDR3 protein. This table has 1.5 million to 2 million distinct CDR3 sequences, roughly 30% appearing once. The sequenced material came from blood. Receptors originate from a woman in her thirties in good health. The CDR3 runs from the conserved cysteine through the conserved F or W. D genes are given only for firm matches. Clone sizes are given selectively: once, few, many, or a class where the clone is expanded.

d_call j_call v_call clone_size cdr3_nt cdr3_aa
- TRBJ2-4 TRBV12-3/TRBV12-4 few TGTGCCAGCATTCCTGGCTTCCAAGCAACCAAAAACATTCAGTACTTC CASIPGFQATKNIQYF
- TRBJ2-5 TRBV10-3 few TGTGCCATGGGGACGGGAGCGGAGACCCAGTACTTC CAMGTGAETQYF
- TRBJ2-1 TRBV7-2 - TGTGCCAGCAGCCGAAGTACTCACCACTACAATGAGCAGTTCTTC CASSRSTHHYNEQFF
- TRBJ2-5 TRBV5-1 few TGCGCCAGCAGCTTGACAGGGGAGGATGGAGAGACCCAGTACTTC CASSLTGEDGETQYF
- TRBJ2-1 TRBV29-1 few TGCAGCGTTGAAGAGACGGGGCTCCATGTGGAGCAGTTCTTC CSVEETGLHVEQFF
- TRBJ2-5 TRBV20-1 - TGCAGTGCTAGCAATAGGGGTGGTGAGACCCAGTACTTC CSASNRGGETQYF
TRBD2 TRBJ2-1 TRBV6-6 few TGTGCCAGCAGGTCGGCGGGGGGCGTTTATGAGCAGTTCTTC CASRSAGGVYEQFF
- TRBJ2-3 TRBV7-2 - TGTGCCAGCAGCTTAAAACTAGTTGGAGATACGCAGTATTTT CASSLKLVGDTQYF
- TRBJ2-3 TRBV10-3 many TGTGCCATCTTAGGACAGGATACGCAGTATTTT CAILGQDTQYF
- TRBJ2-4 TRBV4-1 - TGCGCCAGCAGCCAGGAAACTGGGGGGAAGGTGGCCAAAAACATTCAGTACTTC CASSQETGGKVAKNIQYF
- TRBJ2-1 TRBV11-2 few TGTGCCAGCAGCTTAGATCCCCGTGAAACGGGGGTCTCCTACAATGAGCAGTTCTTC CASSLDPRETGVSYNEQFF
- TRBJ2-3 TRBV10-3 few TGTGCCATCAGAGGGCGGGATCTCAGCACAGATACGCAGTATTTT CAIRGRDLSTDTQYF
- TRBJ1-2 TRBV6-2/TRBV6-3 - TGTGCCAGCAGTTATGGCAGGGCAGGTGGCTACACCTTC CASSYGRAGGYTF
TRBD2 TRBJ2-1 TRBV9 - TGTGCCAGCAGCGCCCTACTAGCGGGAGCGGGGAATGAGCAGTTCTTC CASSALLAGAGNEQFF
- TRBJ2-3 TRBV20-1 - TGCAGTGCTTCGCTAGATAGCACAGATACGCAGTATTTT CSASLDSTDTQYF
- TRBJ2-7 TRBV6-5 - TGTGCCAGCAGAGCAGTAGGGGACCTGGGGGGCGAGCAGTACTTC CASRAVGDLGGEQYF
TRBD2 TRBJ2-1 TRBV11-2 few TGTGCCAGCAGCTCGATCGGGGGGGCCACTGAGCAGTTCTTC CASSSIGGATEQFF
- TRBJ1-2 TRBV3-1 - TGTGCCAGCAGCCAAGAGGGCAGGGGTAACTATGGCTACACCTTC CASSQEGRGNYGYTF
- TRBJ2-7 TRBV4-1 few TGCGCCAGCAGCCAAGTTGCCAGGGCCTACGAGCAGTACTTC CASSQVARAYEQYF
- TRBJ2-5 TRBV12-3/TRBV12-4 - TGTGCCAGCAGTCCTTTCCCGACGGAAGAGACCCAGTACTTC CASSPFPTEETQYF
- TRBJ2-3 TRBV5-1 many TGCGCCAGCAGCCAGGAAGGAGGGGGCACAGATACGCAGTATTTT CASSQEGGGTDTQYF
- TRBJ2-1 TRBV28 - TGTGCCAGCAGTACCCTGTCAGGGTCCCCCAATGAGCAGTTCTTC CASSTLSGSPNEQFF
- TRBJ2-1 TRBV4-2 - TGTGCCAGCAGCCAAGATCGCACAGGTGGCTCCTACAATGAGCAGTTCTTC CASSQDRTGGSYNEQFF
- TRBJ2-6 TRBV19 - TGTGCCAGTAGTCCTGGTTTTGATGGGGCGACACCGTCTGGGGCCAACGTCCTGACTTTC CASSPGFDGATPSGANVLTF
- TRBJ1-2 TRBV29-1 - TGCAGCGTTGAAGATGAGGGTCCGATCGGCTACACCTTC CSVEDEGPIGYTF
TRBD1 TRBJ1-2 TRBV5-1 many TGCGCCAGCAGCCAGGGACAGGGGGCCGGTGGCTACACCTTC CASSQGQGAGGYTF
TRBD1 TRBJ2-3 TRBV11-2 - TGTGCCAGCAGCTTTGGGGCCGGGACAGCAAGCACAGATACGCAGTATTTT CASSFGAGTASTDTQYF
- TRBJ1-2 TRBV27 - TGTGCCAGCAGTTTCGGGGGAGCTCCCTATGGCTACACCTTC CASSFGGAPYGYTF
- TRBJ2-3 TRBV7-9 many TGTGCCAGCAGCCATCGACGGGTCCCGAGCACAGATACGCAGTATTTT CASSHRRVPSTDTQYF
- TRBJ2-3 TRBV5-1 many TGCGCCAGCAGCGGGAGAGAGGCAGATACGCAGTATTTT CASSGREADTQYF
TRBD2 TRBJ2-3 TRBV25-1 - TGTGCCAGCAGTGACCAGCGGGGATACACAGATACGCAGTATTTT CASSDQRGYTDTQYF
- TRBJ1-2 TRBV5-1 - TGCGCCAGCAGCTTGGCCCAGGTGTACACCTTC CASSLAQVYTF
- TRBJ2-1 TRBV20-1 - TGCAGTGCTAGAGAGGGAAGCTTCCATGAGCAGTTCTTC CSAREGSFHEQFF
- TRBJ2-4 TRBV15 - TGTGCCACCAGCTTACACTCCGGGCCAAGAGGCATTCAGTACTTC CATSLHSGPRGIQYF
- TRBJ1-3 TRBV11-2 - TGTGCCAGCAGCGAAATCCGGGACATGGGGGTAAAAAAGGGAAACACCATATATTTT CASSEIRDMGVKKGNTIYF
TRBD2 TRBJ2-1 TRBV27 many TGTGCCAGTGGTCTAGCGGAATACAATGAGCAGTTCTTC CASGLAEYNEQFF
- TRBJ1-6 TRBV12-3/TRBV12-4 - TGTGCCAGCAGTTTAGCGCGGGGCGCAGTAGGATTCTCACCCCTCCACTTT CASSLARGAVGFSPLHF
- TRBJ2-5 TRBV20-1 - TGCAGTGCCCGTTCGGGGGGCGGGAACCAAGAGACCCAGTACTTC CSARSGGGNQETQYF
- TRBJ2-3 TRBV20-1 - TGCAGTGCTCGGACTGGCAATACGCAGTATTTT CSARTGNTQYF
- TRBJ1-4 TRBV28 few TGTGCCAGCAGTCGACATAGCAATAATGAAAAACTGTTTTTT CASSRHSNNEKLFF
- TRBJ2-7 TRBV9 many TGTGCCAGCAGCGTAGCCCCCACGGGGACCTACGAGCAGTACTTC CASSVAPTGTYEQYF
- TRBJ2-7 TRBV25-1 many TGTGCCAGCAGTCCGGTGGGCACTCCCGGGGAGCAGTACTTC CASSPVGTPGEQYF
TRBD2 TRBJ2-1 TRBV20-1 few TGCAGTGCCGAGCTACCTCTAGCGGGAGCAGTCTATGAGCAGTTCTTC CSAELPLAGAVYEQFF
TRBD1 TRBJ2-3 TRBV12-3/TRBV12-4 - TGTGCCAGCAGCACCGGGACAGGGTCGGGAGATGCGCAGTATTTT CASSTGTGSGDAQYF
- TRBJ1-2 TRBV6-1 - TGTGCCAGCAGTGAACCAGTAAAAGGGCCGGGCTATGGCTACACCTTC CASSEPVKGPGYGYTF
- TRBJ1-6 TRBV7-2 few TGTGCCAGCACCCGGGTTTTCAATTCACCCCTCCACTTT CASTRVFNSPLHF
TRBD1 TRBJ2-7 TRBV10-3 many TGTGCCACCAAACGCTGGGGACAGGGAAAGAAAGTCTCCTACGAGCAGTACTTC CATKRWGQGKKVSYEQYF
- TRBJ1-2 TRBV6-2/TRBV6-3 few TGTGCCAGCAGCAGGAATCCCTATGGCTACACCTTC CASSRNPYGYTF
- TRBJ2-7 TRBV27 few TGTGCCAGCAGACGGGAACAGTACTACGAGCAGTACTTC CASRREQYYEQYF
TRBD2 TRBJ2-3 TRBV3-1 few TGTGCCAGCAGCCAAGCAACGGGAGGGCCCGCAGATACGCAGTATTTT CASSQATGGPADTQYF
TRBD1 TRBJ1-2 TRBV27 once TGTGCCAGCAGTTTCGGCGACAGGGTAGGATACACCTTC CASSFGDRVGYTF
TRBD2 TRBJ2-3 TRBV7-9 few TGTGCCAGCAGCCCCCAGAGCGGGGGCCTCCTAGATACGCAGTATTTT CASSPQSGGLLDTQYF
- TRBJ2-2 TRBV20-1 once TGCAGTGCAAAGGACTCTTACACCGGGGAGCTGTTTTTT CSAKDSYTGELFF
TRBD1 TRBJ1-1 TRBV28 - TGTGCCAGCAACGACAGGGTGTGGGCTGAAGCTTTCTTT CASNDRVWAEAFF
TRBD2 TRBJ2-3 TRBV10-3 - TGTGCCATCAGCCGTAGCGGGGGGTTCACAGATACGCGGTATTTT CAISRSGGFTDTRYF